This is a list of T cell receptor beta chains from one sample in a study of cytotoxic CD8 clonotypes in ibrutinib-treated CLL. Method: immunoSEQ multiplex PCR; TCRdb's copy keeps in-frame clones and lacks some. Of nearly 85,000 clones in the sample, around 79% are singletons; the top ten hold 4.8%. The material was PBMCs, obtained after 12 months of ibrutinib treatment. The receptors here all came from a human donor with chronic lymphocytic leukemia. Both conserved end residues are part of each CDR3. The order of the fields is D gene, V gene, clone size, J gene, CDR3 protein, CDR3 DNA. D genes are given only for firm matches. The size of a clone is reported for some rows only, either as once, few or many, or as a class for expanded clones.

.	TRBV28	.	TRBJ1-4	CAGAAYRVPTNEKLFF	TGTGCCGGAGCCGCCTACAGGGTTCCAACTAATGAAAAACTGTTTTTT
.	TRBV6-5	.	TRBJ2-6	CASSYSGALGANVLTF	TGTGCCAGCAGTTACTCCGGTGCCCTCGGCGCCAACGTCCTGACTTTC
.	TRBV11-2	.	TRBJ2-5	CASSFEMYQETQYF	TGTGCCAGCAGCTTTGAGATGTACCAAGAGACCCAGTACTTC
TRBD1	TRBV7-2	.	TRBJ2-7	CASSLGVGDRGAEQYF	TGTGCCAGCAGCTTAGGGGTGGGGGACAGGGGCGCCGAGCAGTACTTC
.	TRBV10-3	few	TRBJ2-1	CAISESRVHEQFF	TGTGCCATCAGTGAGTCTCGTGTGCATGAGCAGTTCTTC
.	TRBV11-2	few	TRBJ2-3	CASSLELPGSGGDTQYF	TGTGCCAGCAGCTTAGAGCTCCCGGGGTCCGGGGGAGATACGCAGTATTTT
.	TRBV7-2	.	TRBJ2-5	CASSLRQETQYF	TGTGCCAGCAGCTTACGGCAAGAGACCCAGTACTTC
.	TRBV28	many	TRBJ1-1	CASAGRVVAEAFF	TGTGCCAGCGCCGGGCGCGTGGTGGCTGAAGCTTTCTTT
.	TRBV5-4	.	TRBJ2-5	CASSRQAVVRETQYF	TGTGCCAGCAGCCGCCAGGCGGTCGTACGGGAGACCCAGTACTTC
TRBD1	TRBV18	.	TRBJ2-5	CASSPPRDREGTQYF	TGTGCCAGCTCACCACCCCGGGACAGGGAGGGGACCCAGTACTTC
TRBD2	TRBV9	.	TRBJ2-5	CASSPPGLAGETQYF	TGTGCCAGCAGCCCCCCGGGACTAGCGGGAGAGACCCAGTACTTC
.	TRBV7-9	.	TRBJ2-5	CASSGRASRQETQYF	TGTGCCAGCAGCGGACGAGCCTCCAGGCAAGAGACCCAGTACTTC
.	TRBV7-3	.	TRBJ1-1	CASKVGRNTEAFF	TGTGCCAGCAAAGTGGGCAGGAACACTGAAGCTTTCTTT
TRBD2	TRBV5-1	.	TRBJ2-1	CASSWGGSSYNEQFF	TGCGCCAGCAGTTGGGGCGGGAGCTCCTACAATGAGCAGTTCTTC
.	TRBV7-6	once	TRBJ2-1	CASSQGPGGIGNEQFF	TGTGCCAGCAGCCAGGGGCCGGGGGGAATTGGCAATGAGCAGTTCTTC
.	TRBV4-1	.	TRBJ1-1	CASSQLPGHGTRGHTEAFF	TGCGCCAGCAGCCAGCTCCCGGGACACGGGACGAGGGGACACACTGAAGCTTTCTTT
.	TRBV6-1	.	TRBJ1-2	CASSDSVYGYTF	TGTGCCAGCAGTGACAGCGTATATGGCTACACCTTC
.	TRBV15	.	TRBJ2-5	CATSRDYLEAETQYF	TGTGCCACCAGCAGAGATTATTTGGAGGCGGAGACCCAGTACTTC
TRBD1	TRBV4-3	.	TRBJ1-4	CASSRLTGGANEKLFF	TGCGCCAGCAGCCGACTTACAGGGGGGGCTAATGAAAAACTGTTTTTT
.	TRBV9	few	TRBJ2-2	CASSVVGTGELFF	TGTGCCAGCAGCGTAGTTGGCACCGGGGAGCTGTTTTTT
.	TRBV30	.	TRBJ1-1	CAWSPLGAAFF	TGTGCCTGGAGTCCCCTGGGGGCGGCTTTCTTT
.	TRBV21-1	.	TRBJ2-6	CASSRRQADSGANVLTF	TGTGCCAGCTCTAGGAGGCAGGCAGACTCTGGGGCCAACGTCCTGACTTTC
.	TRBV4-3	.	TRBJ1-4	CASSQGSSANEKLFF	TGCGCCAGCAGCCAAGGTTCCAGTGCTAATGAAAAACTGTTTTTT
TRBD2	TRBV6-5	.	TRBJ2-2	CASRFSGSGTGELFF	TGTGCCAGCAGATTTAGCGGGAGTGGCACCGGGGAGCTGTTTTTT
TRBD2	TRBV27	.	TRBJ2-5	CASSLSGGGLETQYF	TGTGCCAGCAGTTTATCGGGCGGGGGGTTAGAGACCCAGTACTTC
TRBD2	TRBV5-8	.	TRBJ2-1	CASSTGLAFDEQFF	TGTGCCAGCAGCACGGGACTAGCTTTTGATGAGCAGTTCTTC
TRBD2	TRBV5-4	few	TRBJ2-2	CASSPGLAGGNTGELFF	TGTGCCAGCAGCCCAGGACTAGCGGGCGGGAACACCGGGGAGCTGTTTTTT
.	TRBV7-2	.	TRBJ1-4	CASSPPAGLNEKLFF	TGTGCCAGCAGCCCACCAGCAGGGCTAAATGAAAAACTGTTTTTT
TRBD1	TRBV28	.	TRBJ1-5	CASSLGTEYQPQHF	TGTGCCAGCAGTTTGGGGACAGAATATCAGCCCCAGCATTTT
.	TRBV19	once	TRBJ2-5	CASSIGGQTQETQYF	TGTGCCAGTAGTATAGGAGGGCAGACGCAAGAGACCCAGTACTTC
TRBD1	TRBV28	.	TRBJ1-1	CATRSTGGTEAFF	TGTGCCACCAGGTCTACAGGGGGGACTGAAGCTTTCTTT
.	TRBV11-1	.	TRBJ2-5	CASSPGSAAETQYF	TGTGCCAGCAGCCCCGGGTCGGCCGCGGAGACCCAGTACTTC
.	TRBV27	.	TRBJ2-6	CASSLDGPSGANVLTF	TGTGCCAGCAGTTTAGACGGCCCCTCTGGGGCCAACGTCCTGACTTTC
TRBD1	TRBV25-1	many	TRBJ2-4	CASGLRGRAKNIQYF	TGTGCCAGCGGCCTCAGGGGGCGAGCCAAAAACATTCAGTACTTC
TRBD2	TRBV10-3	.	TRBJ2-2	CAITPGSGGNTGELFF	TGTGCCATCACCCCGGGTAGCGGGGGGAACACCGGGGAGCTGTTTTTT